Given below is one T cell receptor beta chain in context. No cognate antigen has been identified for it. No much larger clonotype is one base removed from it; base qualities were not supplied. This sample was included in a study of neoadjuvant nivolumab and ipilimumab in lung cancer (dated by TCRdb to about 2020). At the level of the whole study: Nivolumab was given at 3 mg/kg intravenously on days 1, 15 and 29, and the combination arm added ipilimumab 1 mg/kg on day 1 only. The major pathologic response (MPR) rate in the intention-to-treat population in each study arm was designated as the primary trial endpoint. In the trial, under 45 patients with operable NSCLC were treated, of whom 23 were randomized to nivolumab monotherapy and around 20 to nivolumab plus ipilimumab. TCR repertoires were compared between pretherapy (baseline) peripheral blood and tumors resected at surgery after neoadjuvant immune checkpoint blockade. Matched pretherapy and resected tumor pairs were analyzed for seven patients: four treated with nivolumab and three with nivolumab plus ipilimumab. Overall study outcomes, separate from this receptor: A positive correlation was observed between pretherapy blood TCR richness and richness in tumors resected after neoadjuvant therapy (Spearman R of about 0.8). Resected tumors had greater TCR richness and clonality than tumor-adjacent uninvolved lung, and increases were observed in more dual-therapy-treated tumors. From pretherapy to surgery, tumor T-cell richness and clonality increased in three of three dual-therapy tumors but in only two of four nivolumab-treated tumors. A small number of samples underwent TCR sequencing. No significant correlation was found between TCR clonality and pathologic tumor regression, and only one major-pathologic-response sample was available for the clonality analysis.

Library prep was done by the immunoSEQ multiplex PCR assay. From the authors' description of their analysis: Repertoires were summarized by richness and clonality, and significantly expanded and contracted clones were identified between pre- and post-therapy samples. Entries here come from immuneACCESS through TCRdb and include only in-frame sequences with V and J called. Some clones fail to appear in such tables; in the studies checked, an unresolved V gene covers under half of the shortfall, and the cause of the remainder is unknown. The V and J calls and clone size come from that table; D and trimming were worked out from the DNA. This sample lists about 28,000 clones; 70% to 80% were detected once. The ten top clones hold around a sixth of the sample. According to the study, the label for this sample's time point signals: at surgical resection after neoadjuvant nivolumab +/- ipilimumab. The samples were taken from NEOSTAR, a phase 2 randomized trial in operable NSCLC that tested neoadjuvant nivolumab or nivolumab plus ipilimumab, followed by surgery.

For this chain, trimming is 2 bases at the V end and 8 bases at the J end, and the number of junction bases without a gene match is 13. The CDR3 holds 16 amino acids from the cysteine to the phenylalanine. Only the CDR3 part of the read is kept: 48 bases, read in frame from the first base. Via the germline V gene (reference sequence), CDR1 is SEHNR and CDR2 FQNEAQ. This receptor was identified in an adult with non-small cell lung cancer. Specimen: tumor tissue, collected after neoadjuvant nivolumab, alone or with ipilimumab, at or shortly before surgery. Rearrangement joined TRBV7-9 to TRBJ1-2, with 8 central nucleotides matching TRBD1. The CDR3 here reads CASSLRSGTGGKGYTF. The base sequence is TGTGCCAGCAGCTTACGCTCCGGGACAGGAGGAAAGGGCTACACCTTC.